The T cell receptor (beta chain) under discussion was sequenced for a study of shared clonotypes between healthy human individuals. The CDR3 is made up of 14 amino acids. V dropped 1 base and J dropped 9 bases, with 17 bases sitting between them. Germline lookup yields CDR1 SGHDT and CDR2 YYEEEE. Only in-frame clones appear in the TCRdb table, and some are missing; sequencing was by immunoSEQ multiplex PCR. The table lists about 180,000 clones, about 93% of them singletons. This receptor was identified in a woman younger than 45 in good health. Sequenced sample: naive CD4+ T cells sorted from blood. Specified subset: CD45RA+ positively selected. J is TRBJ2-7 and V is TRBV5-6; possibly TRBD2 for D (5 bases). CDR3: CASSLRGQETVQYF. CDR3 coding DNA: TGTGCCAGCAGCTTGCGAGGGCAGGAGACGGTGCAGTACTTC.